A selection of T cell receptor beta chains follows, all from one sample in a study of blood T cell repertoires in COVID-19. Generated by immunoSEQ multiplex PCR, the TCRdb table keeps only in-frame clones and is missing some. Of approximately 470,000 clones in the sample, approximately 85% were seen once. The sample consisted of peripheral blood. The receptors were gathered from a human donor in a cohort sampled during active COVID-19. Each CDR3 is given with its conserved first and last residue. D genes are given only for firm matches. Only some rows state a clone size, as once, few, many or a class for expanded clones.

D gene	clone size	V gene	J gene	CDR3 protein	CDR3 DNA
.	.	TRBV15	TRBJ2-2	CATSRAPGPANTGELFF	TGTGCCACCAGCAGGGCACCGGGTCCTGCGAACACCGGGGAGCTGTTTTTT
TRBD1	.	TRBV7-3	TRBJ2-1	CASSLKGAGDFNGNEQFF	TGTGCCAGCAGCTTAAAGGGGGCAGGGGATTTCAATGGCAATGAGCAGTTCTTC
TRBD1	once	TRBV9	TRBJ1-2	CASSSRTGGDYGYTF	TGTGCCAGCAGCTCCCGGACAGGGGGCGACTATGGCTACACCTTC
.	few	TRBV28	TRBJ1-1	CASSLFRVGGLPEAFF	TGTGCCAGCAGTTTATTCAGGGTCGGGGGGCTGCCTGAAGCTTTCTTT
TRBD1	.	TRBV3-1/TRBV3-2	TRBJ1-1	CASSQGQGARVAFF	TGTGCCAGCAGCCAGGGACAGGGGGCCCGGGTGGCTTTCTTT
.	once	TRBV10-1	TRBJ2-1	CASSESRQIFYNEQFF	TGCGCCAGCAGTGAGTCGAGACAAATCTTCTACAATGAGCAGTTCTTC
TRBD1	.	TRBV18	TRBJ1-5	CASSSTTGNQPQHF	TGTGCCAGCTCATCGACGACAGGGAATCAGCCCCAGCATTTT
.	.	TRBV6-2/TRBV6-3	TRBJ2-7	CASSWPGVSYEQYF	TGTGCCAGCAGTTGGCCAGGGGTGTCCTACGAGCAGTACTTC
TRBD1	.	TRBV11-3	TRBJ2-1	CASSWGTGGYNEQFF	TGTGCCAGCAGCTGGGGGACAGGAGGTTACAATGAGCAGTTCTTC
.	.	TRBV19	TRBJ1-2	CASSIDLADRVNYGYTF	TGTGCCAGTAGTATAGATCTAGCGGACAGAGTGAACTATGGCTACACCTTC
.	.	TRBV7-3	TRBJ1-6	CASSLGGRGSPLHF	TGTGCCAGCAGCTTAGGGGGCCGGGGTTCACCCCTCCACTTT
.	few	TRBV3-1/TRBV3-2	TRBJ1-6	CASSQLSGGSPLHF	TGTGCCAGCAGCCAATTGTCGGGAGGGTCACCCCTCCACTTT
TRBD1	.	TRBV30	TRBJ1-1	CAWSWTGHTEAFF	TGTGCCTGGAGTTGGACAGGTCACACTGAAGCTTTCTTT
TRBD2	.	TRBV28	TRBJ2-3	CASSKRLAGTADTQYF	TGTGCCAGCAGTAAGCGACTAGCGGGAACAGCAGATACGCAGTATTTT
TRBD1	.	TRBV18	TRBJ2-1	CASSPIGTGSYNEQFF	TGTGCCAGCTCGCCCATCGGGACAGGGTCCTACAATGAGCAGTTCTTC
TRBD1	.	TRBV13	TRBJ1-2	CASSSYADRAHGYTF	TGTGCCAGCAGCTCCTATGCCGACAGGGCCCATGGCTACACCTTC
.	.	TRBV12-5	TRBJ2-7	CASVPFSEQYF	TGTGCTAGTGTCCCATTTAGCGAGCAGTACTTC
TRBD1	few	TRBV28	TRBJ1-5	CASSDGRQGGNQPQHF	TGTGCCAGCAGTGACGGACGACAGGGTGGCAATCAGCCCCAGCATTTT
.	.	TRBV7-2	TRBJ1-4	CASSPQGGATNEKLFF	TGTGCCAGCAGCCCCCAAGGGGGAGCAACTAATGAAAAACTGTTTTTT
.	.	TRBV13	TRBJ1-1	CASSLGPAGNTEAFF	TGTGCCAGCAGCTTAGGCCCGGCAGGGAACACTGAAGCTTTCTTT
.	.	TRBV7-2	TRBJ1-4	CASSLQGPGASEKLFF	TGTGCCAGCAGCCTTCAGGGGCCTGGGGCGTCGGAAAAACTGTTTTTT
TRBD2	.	TRBV28	TRBJ2-2	CASSTSGLNTGELFF	TGTGCCAGCAGCACTAGCGGCTTAAACACCGGGGAGCTGTTTTTT
TRBD1	.	TRBV27	TRBJ1-1	CASSLSSKGQGRRGAFF	TGTGCCAGCAGTTTAAGTTCGAAGGGACAGGGGAGAAGGGGAGCTTTCTTT
.	.	TRBV9	TRBJ2-1	CASSISGHSGSYNEQFF	TGTGCCAGCAGCATCAGCGGGCACAGCGGCTCCTACAATGAGCAGTTCTTC
.	.	TRBV9	TRBJ2-3	CASSVASGTSTDTQYF	TGTGCCAGCAGCGTAGCAAGCGGCACTAGCACAGATACGCAGTATTTT
.	few	TRBV30	TRBJ1-5	CAWSGPRGNQPQHF	TGTGCCTGGAGTGGGCCCAGGGGCAATCAGCCCCAGCATTTT
TRBD2	.	TRBV24-1	TRBJ2-1	CATSDRGLADNEQFF	TGTGCCACCAGTGATAGAGGGCTAGCGGACAATGAGCAGTTCTTC
.	.	TRBV20-1	TRBJ2-7	CSASTSRQRAYEQYF	TGCAGTGCTAGTACGTCTCGACAGCGAGCCTACGAGCAGTACTTC
.	.	TRBV30	TRBJ2-5	CAWLRGGGETQYF	TGTGCCTGGTTAAGGGGGGGAGGAGAGACCCAGTACTTC
.	.	TRBV4-1	TRBJ2-1	CASSQDLTTLYNEQFF	TGCGCCAGCAGCCAAGATCTGACTACCCTCTACAATGAGCAGTTCTTC
.	.	TRBV15	TRBJ2-5	CATSRVGEETQYF	TGTGCCACCAGCAGGGTAGGGGAAGAGACCCAGTACTTC
.	.	TRBV9	TRBJ2-6	CASSRTTGAGANVLTF	TGTGCCAGCAGCCGGACTACAGGGGCTGGGGCCAACGTCCTGACTTTC
.	.	TRBV3-1/TRBV3-2	TRBJ2-7	CASSASSAGYEQYF	TGTGCCAGCAGCGCATCTAGCGCGGGTTACGAGCAGTACTTC
TRBD1	once	TRBV30	TRBJ1-1	CAWNSGTGSINTEAFF	TGTGCCTGGAATTCCGGGACAGGGTCTATAAACACTGAAGCTTTCTTT
TRBD1	.	TRBV6-5	TRBJ2-7	CAASPGTGVKEQYF	TGTGCCGCCTCGCCCGGGACAGGGGTTAAAGAGCAGTACTTC
.	.	TRBV27	TRBJ2-5	CATFSFGSGQQETQYF	TGTGCCACCTTTTCATTTGGGAGTGGGCAGCAAGAGACCCAGTACTTC
.	.	TRBV5-6	TRBJ2-5	CASSWQGTQETQYF	TGTGCCAGCAGCTGGCAGGGGACGCAAGAGACCCAGTACTTC
TRBD2	once	TRBV6-5	TRBJ2-7	CASSQMGLASYEQYF	TGTGCCAGCAGCCAAATGGGACTAGCCTCCTACGAGCAGTACTTC
TRBD2	.	TRBV7-9	TRBJ2-1	CASSLGSGGTYNEQFF	TGTGCCAGCAGTTTGGGGAGCGGGGGGACCTACAATGAGCAGTTCTTC
TRBD1	few	TRBV7-9	TRBJ1-1	CASSLGDRALNTEAFF	TGTGCCAGCAGCTTAGGTGACAGGGCTTTGAACACTGAAGCTTTCTTT
.	.	TRBV4-3	TRBJ2-7	CASSQESGYSPSYEQYF	TGCGCCAGCAGCCAAGAGTCCGGGTACTCACCCTCCTACGAGCAGTACTTC
TRBD2	.	TRBV5-4	TRBJ2-1	CASSLNSGKRYNEQFF	TGTGCCAGCAGCTTGAATAGCGGGAAGAGATACAATGAGCAGTTCTTC
.	.	TRBV5-1	TRBJ2-5	CASSVSQETQYF	TGCGCCAGCAGCGTTAGCCAAGAGACCCAGTACTTC
.	.	TRBV11-2	TRBJ2-3	CASSLLRSTDTQYF	TGTGCCAGCAGCTTGCTACGGAGCACAGATACGCAGTATTTT
.	.	TRBV27	TRBJ1-1	CASSFQGRVSEAFF	TGTGCCAGCAGTTTCCAGGGGAGAGTCTCTGAAGCTTTCTTT
.	.	TRBV30	TRBJ1-2	CAWNGGDYGYTF	TGCGCCTGGAATGGGGGGGACTATGGCTACACCTTC
.	.	TRBV28	TRBJ1-2	CASNLGAYGYTF	TGTGCCAGCAACCTGGGCGCCTATGGCTACACCTTC
TRBD1	few	TRBV7-2	TRBJ2-2	CASSPTTLGQGAGELFF	TGTGCCAGCAGCCCTACAACCCTGGGGCAGGGGGCCGGGGAGCTGTTTTTT
.	.	TRBV5-5	TRBJ1-2	CASSLAGGGYTF	TGTGCCAGCAGCTTGGCAGGCGGGGGCTACACCTTC
TRBD2	once	TRBV4-1	TRBJ2-3	CASSREGLAGGPIADTQYF	TGCGCCAGCAGCCGGGAGGGACTAGCGGGAGGGCCTATTGCAGATACGCAGTATTTT
TRBD2	.	TRBV5-1	TRBJ2-3	CASSLELAGGVDTQYF	TGCGCCAGCAGCTTGGAACTAGCGGGAGGTGTGGATACGCAGTATTTT